The rows below give T cell receptor beta chains drawn from one sample of a study of blood T cell repertoires in COVID-19. Profiling relied on immunoSEQ multiplex PCR, and the TCRdb table lists in-frame clones only, not all of them. The sample consists of fewer than 80,000 clones, roughly 71% of them appearing once. Input material: peripheral blood. These receptors originate from a woman of 80 years or more with acute or convalescent COVID-19. Each CDR3 is given with its conserved first and last residue. The D gene is left open where the match is weak. Clone size appears in some rows only: once, few, many, or a class for an expanded clone.

d_gene	v_gene	j_gene	abundance	CDR3nt	CDR3aa
NA	TRBV7-8	TRBJ2-7	NA	TGTGCCAGCAGCCTGGGGCTGTATTCCTACGAGCAGTACTTC	CASSLGLYSYEQYF
NA	TRBV11-3	TRBJ2-5	medium-sized	TGTGCCAGCAGCCTCGGGGTGGACAGCCAAGAGACCCAGTACTTC	CASSLGVDSQETQYF
TRBD2	TRBV27	TRBJ2-3	NA	TGTGCCAGCAGTGGACGACTAGCGGGAGTTTCGGATACGCAGTATTTT	CASSGRLAGVSDTQYF
NA	TRBV9	TRBJ2-3	NA	TGTGCCAGCAGTGGGTGGGAGGCTGGCACAGATACGCAGTATTTT	CASSGWEAGTDTQYF
TRBD2	TRBV5-1	TRBJ2-7	NA	TGCGCCAGCAGCTTGGCCTGGGGCCGTCGGCTAGCGGGAGGAGTGCCCTCCTCGTACGAGCAGTACTTC	CASSLAWGRRLAGGVPSSYEQYF
NA	TRBV19	TRBJ2-5	once	TGTGCCAGTAGTATGGGGCCTGGGCCCCAAGAGACCCAGTACTTC	CASSMGPGPQETQYF
NA	TRBV5-1	TRBJ1-5	NA	TGCGCCAGCAGCTTACAGGGCAATCAGCCCCAGCATTTT	CASSLQGNQPQHF
NA	TRBV3-1/TRBV3-2	TRBJ1-1	few	TGTGCCAGCAGCCTACCCACTGGGAACACTGAAGCTTTCTTT	CASSLPTGNTEAFF
NA	TRBV5-1	TRBJ2-7	few	TGCGCCAGCAGCGGGGTGGGGGACTGGAGTGAGCAGTACTTC	CASSGVGDWSEQYF
NA	TRBV12-1	TRBJ2-7	NA	TGTGCCAGCAGCAATTTTACAGGGCTGGAGTGTACCTTCTACGAGCAGTACTTC	CASSNFTGLECTFYEQYF
NA	TRBV19	TRBJ1-5	many	TGTGCCAGTAGTATCAGGTCCCCCGATCAGCCCCAGCATTTT	CASSIRSPDQPQHF
NA	TRBV25-1	TRBJ1-2	NA	TGTGCCAGCAGGCTTTCCGGGGGGATCTATGGCTACACCTTC	CASRLSGGIYGYTF
NA	TRBV10-3	TRBJ2-1	NA	TGTGCCATCAGTGAGCCGCGGCTCACCAATGAGCAGTTCTTC	CAISEPRLTNEQFF
NA	TRBV6-5	TRBJ1-3	NA	TGTGCCAGCAGTTACGGGAGCTCTGGAAACACCATATATTTT	CASSYGSSGNTIYF
TRBD1	TRBV11-3	TRBJ1-2	NA	TGTGCCAGCAGCCTCCGGACAGGGGGCGGAGGAGGCTACACCTTC	CASSLRTGGGGGYTF
NA	TRBV7-2	TRBJ2-5	NA	TGTGCCAGCAGCCAGAGCGCAGAAGAGACCCAGTACTTC	CASSQSAEETQYF
NA	TRBV7-6	TRBJ1-5	NA	TGTGCCAGCAGCCACCCGGGGGGCAATCAGCCCCAGCATTTT	CASSHPGGNQPQHF
NA	TRBV5-5	TRBJ1-2	once	TGTGCCAGCAGCCCTGGCACCCTTGGCTATGGCTACACCTTC	CASSPGTLGYGYTF
TRBD1	TRBV7-3	TRBJ1-2	few	TGTGCCAGCAGCTTAAACCCCAGGGGACAGGGAATGAGGGGCTACACCTTC	CASSLNPRGQGMRGYTF
TRBD1	TRBV28	TRBJ2-5	few	TGTGCCAGCAGTTTAGGGCAGGGGGCGATTGAGACCCAGTACTTC	CASSLGQGAIETQYF
TRBD1	TRBV4-1	TRBJ1-1	NA	TGCGCCAGCAGCCGACAGGGTGGGAACACTGAAGCTTTCTTT	CASSRQGGNTEAFF
TRBD1	TRBV28	TRBJ1-2	NA	TGTGCCAGCACTCTTGGGACAGGGATCGGCTACACCTTC	CASTLGTGIGYTF
NA	TRBV3-1/TRBV3-2	TRBJ2-3	NA	TGTGCCAGCAGCCAAGGGACGGGGTCCCTCAGCACAGATACGCAGTATTTT	CASSQGTGSLSTDTQYF
NA	TRBV6-2/TRBV6-3	TRBJ2-3	once	TGTGCCAGCAGTCAGCCGGGAGAAACGGTTACGCAGTATTTT	CASSQPGETVTQYF
TRBD2	TRBV28	TRBJ2-5	NA	TGTGCCAGCAGTTTCAGGCCGGGACTAGTTCAATCAGAGACCCAGTACTTC	CASSFRPGLVQSETQYF